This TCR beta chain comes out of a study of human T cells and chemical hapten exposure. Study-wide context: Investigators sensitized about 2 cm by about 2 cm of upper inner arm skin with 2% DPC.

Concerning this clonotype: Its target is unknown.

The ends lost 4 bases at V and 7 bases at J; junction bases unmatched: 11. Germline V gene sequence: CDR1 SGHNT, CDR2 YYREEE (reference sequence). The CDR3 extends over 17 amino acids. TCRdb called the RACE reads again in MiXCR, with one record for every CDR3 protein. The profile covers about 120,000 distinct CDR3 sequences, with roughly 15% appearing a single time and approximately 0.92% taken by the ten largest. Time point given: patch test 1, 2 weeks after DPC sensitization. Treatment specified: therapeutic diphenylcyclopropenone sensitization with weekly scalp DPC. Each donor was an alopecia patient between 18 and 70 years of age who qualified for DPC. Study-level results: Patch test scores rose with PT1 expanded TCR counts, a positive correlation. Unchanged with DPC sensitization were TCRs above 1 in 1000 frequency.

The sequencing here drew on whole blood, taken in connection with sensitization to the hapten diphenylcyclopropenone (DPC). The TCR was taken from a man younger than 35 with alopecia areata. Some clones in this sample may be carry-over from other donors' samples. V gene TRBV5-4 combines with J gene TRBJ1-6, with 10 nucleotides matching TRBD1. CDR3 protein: CASSPGQGKALNSPLHF. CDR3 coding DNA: TGTGCCAGCAGCCCGGGACAGGGGAAAGCGCTGAATTCACCCCTCCACTTT.